A selection of T cell receptor beta chains follows, all from one sample in a study of T cells in Graves' hyperthyroidism and ophthalmopathy. TCRdb passed the multiplex PCR reads through MiXCR, listing each CDR3 protein once. The sample gives hundreds of thousands of distinct CDR3 sequences, about 14% of which show up once; just under 25% is in the top ten. Specimen: blood. These receptors came from a woman younger than 45 with Graves' hyperthyroidism. Each CDR3 is given without its conserved first and last residue. The D gene is left open where the match is weak.

>TRBJ1-5|TRBD1|TRBV12-3/TRBV12-4
ASSLRTGPSQPQH
>TRBJ1-1|TRBD1|TRBV12-5
ASGPGGTGGLLTEAF
>TRBJ2-7|.|TRBV28
ASSLSSYEQY
>TRBJ2-2|.|TRBV12-3/TRBV12-4
ASSLRPSGSRSGELF
>TRBJ1-4|.|TRBV11-2
ASSLERLNEKLF
>TRBJ2-1|.|TRBV7-9
ASSLDIGPHNEQF
>TRBJ2-2|.|TRBV3-1
ASSQNSGFVGELF
>TRBJ1-2|.|TRBV6-2/TRBV6-3
ASSFIQGFDYGYT
>TRBJ1-2|.|TRBV19
ASSLLYSGYT
>TRBJ2-7|.|TRBV20-1
SAYLRDTVTREQY
>TRBJ2-3|.|TRBV20-1
SARGRTFTDTQY
>TRBJ2-2|.|TRBV2
ASQRIDTGELF
>TRBJ1-3|.|TRBV19
ASKERNTIY
>TRBJ1-5|.|TRBV3-1
ASGTLLGQPQH
>TRBJ2-5|.|TRBV7-3
ASSLSGARLETQY
>TRBJ1-1|.|TRBV11-2
ASSLIQVQRVNTEAF
>TRBJ2-1|.|TRBV7-2
ASSNRNEQF
>TRBJ2-7|TRBD2|TRBV2
ASSGLAGKSSYEQY
>TRBJ1-1|.|TRBV29-1
SPVTVMNTEAF
>TRBJ2-7|TRBD2|TRBV5-6
ASSSGLAGVYEQY
>TRBJ2-2|.|TRBV6-1
ASIGESGELF
>TRBJ2-5|TRBD2|TRBV6-2/TRBV6-3
ASSHTGSGTEETQY
>TRBJ1-1|.|TRBV6-1
ASSPTLGRSTEAF
>TRBJ2-5|.|TRBV5-6
ASSFLRVETQY
>TRBJ1-3|TRBD1|TRBV12-3/TRBV12-4
ASSYTGAGNTIY
>TRBJ1-5|TRBD1|TRBV28
ASSPLDRVPTQPQH
>TRBJ2-7|TRBD2|TRBV7-2
ASSPSGSLSYEQY
>TRBJ2-7|.|TRBV27
ASSLGARESSYEQY
>TRBJ1-5|.|TRBV20-1
SARDATANQPQH
>TRBJ2-1|.|TRBV7-8
ASSPPSGTRNNEQF
>TRBJ2-5|.|TRBV10-2
ASSSRGYGETQY
>TRBJ1-1|.|TRBV2
ATKTNRLWDTEAF
>TRBJ1-5|TRBD1|TRBV15
ATSRDMLGQSNQPQH
>TRBJ2-7|.|TRBV11-2
ASSQSGGPDEQY
>TRBJ2-1|.|TRBV4-3
ASSQDPSDGNEQF
>TRBJ1-1|.|TRBV20-1
SAPDTEAF
>TRBJ1-4|TRBD1|TRBV7-7
ASGTGQNEKLF
>TRBJ1-1|.|TRBV20-1
SAPRAWRVDTEAF
>TRBJ2-1|TRBD2|TRBV6-1
ASSTPGGEGQF
>TRBJ2-7|.|TRBV6-1
ASSQRHISYEQY
>TRBJ2-5|TRBD1|TRBV6-1
ASRPGTGDQY
>TRBJ1-5|.|TRBV28
ASSYDSYQPQH
>TRBJ2-5|.|TRBV6-1
ASSSGGALQETQY
>TRBJ2-3|TRBD2|TRBV7-2
ASSLGLAPWVDTQY
>TRBJ2-2|.|TRBV29-1
SVGAVVNTGELF
>TRBJ2-1|.|TRBV7-2
ASSSPLGSEKGNEQF
>TRBJ2-5|TRBD2|TRBV5-5
ASSVSGRARETQY